The present T cell receptor (beta chain) was sequenced within a study of early T cells in non-severe SARS-CoV-2 infection. As for the study in general: It was bulk RNA from unsorted whole blood that was sequenced, and the chains were unpaired.

Of note for this clonotype: No antigen is known for it.

The germline CDR1 and CDR2 sequences are MDHEN and SYDVKM. With 6 bases removed from V and 5 bases from J, the gap between germline ends came to 19 bases. CDR3 length equals 15 residues. Unique molecular identifiers tagged individual cDNA molecules. From the 5' RACE reads, TCRdb called clonotypes with MiXCR, one entry per CDR3 protein. The sample holds about 55,000 distinct CDR3 sequences, approximately 15% seen once. Study-wide findings and caveats: VDJdb matching skewed toward anti-spike CD8 responses, missing private and CD4 specificities.

The gene calls are TRBV28 and TRBJ1-1; possibly TRBD1 for D (5 bases). This TCR derives from an adult who was a healthcare worker with PCR-confirmed SARS-CoV-2 infection or an uninfected control (not recorded which). This material consisted of whole blood, taken at baseline. The CDR3 DNA follows: TGTGCCAGCAGCCCCTGGGACGAGGGAGGGACTGAAGCTTTCTTT. Translated, it gives CASSPWDEGGTEAFF.